These T cell receptor beta chains were read from a single sample in a study of blood T cells in healthy people across ages. TCRdb re-analysed the 5' RACE reads in MiXCR, keeping a single row per CDR3 protein. The data contain about 1,500,000 distinct CDR3 sequences, roughly 45% of them singletons. The sequenced sample was blood. These receptors were obtained from a woman under 30 in good health. The CDR3 runs from the conserved cysteine through the conserved F or W. A D gene is named only where the DNA matches it firmly. For some rows the clone size is stated as once, few or many, or as a class when expanded; others skip it.

14	TRBV6-1	TRBJ2-7	NA	NA	TGTGCCAGCAGTGGCAGGGGTTCTTTCGACGAGCAGTACTTC	CASSGRGSFDEQYF
18	TRBV2	TRBJ2-5	TRBD2	NA	TGTGCCAGCAGGAAAGCAGGGCTAGCGGGGGGTACTCAAGAGACCCAGTACTTC	CASRKAGLAGGTQETQYF
19	TRBV7-8	TRBJ2-3	TRBD2	NA	TGTGCCAGCAGCCCCAGGACTAGCGGGGGACCCTTTAGCACAGATACGCAGTATTTT	CASSPRTSGGPFSTDTQYF
15	TRBV20-1	TRBJ1-2	NA	NA	TGCAGTGCTGAGGGGGGATTCTCCGCTAACTATGGCTACACCTTC	CSAEGGFSANYGYTF
14	TRBV30	TRBJ2-5	TRBD1	NA	TGTGCCTGGAGAGGCGGGACAGGCTACAATGGGCAGTACTTC	CAWRGGTGYNGQYF
15	TRBV10-3	TRBJ1-3	NA	NA	TGTGCCATCAGTGAAGCGGGCGCCTCTGGAAACACCATATATTTT	CAISEAGASGNTIYF
15	TRBV28	TRBJ2-7	NA	NA	TGTGCCAGCAGAGCGCTCGGCGGGGAATACAATGAGCAGTACTTC	CASRALGGEYNEQYF
12	TRBV20-1	TRBJ2-3	NA	NA	TGCAGTGCTGAGGCTAACACAGATACGCAGTATTTT	CSAEANTDTQYF
14	TRBV4-1	TRBJ1-1	NA	few	TGCGCCAGCAGCCCTTACGGACTGTACACTGAAGCTTTCTTT	CASSPYGLYTEAFF
15	TRBV20-1	TRBJ1-1	TRBD1	NA	TGCAGTGCTAGTCCGACCGGGACAGGGGGCAAAGAAGCTTTCTTT	CSASPTGTGGKEAFF
13	TRBV28	TRBJ2-7	TRBD1	few	TGTGCCGGGGGACAGATGAACTCCTACGAGCAGTACTTC	CAGGQMNSYEQYF
13	TRBV5-1	TRBJ1-1	TRBD1	NA	TGCGCCAGCAGCATGGACAGGACCTTCGGAGCTTTCTTT	CASSMDRTFGAFF
14	TRBV28	TRBJ1-1	NA	few	TGTGCCAGCAGAGCGGGACACATGAACACTGAAGCTTTCTTT	CASRAGHMNTEAFF
15	TRBV5-1	TRBJ1-4	TRBD1	NA	TGTGCCAGCAGTTTGGGGGGACAGGGGGGTGAAAAACTGTTTTTT	CASSLGGQGGEKLFF
15	TRBV2	TRBJ2-1	TRBD1	NA	TGTGCCAGCACGGGAAGGGGACAGGGCCTCGATGAGCAGTTCTTC	CASTGRGQGLDEQFF
15	TRBV21-1	TRBJ2-7	NA	few	TGTGCCAGCAGCAAAGACGGACAGGGAACCTACGAGCAGTACTTC	CASSKDGQGTYEQYF
14	TRBV6-5	TRBJ1-2	NA	NA	TGTGCCAGCAGTTACGGCGGGGCGACCTATGGCTACACCTTC	CASSYGGATYGYTF
13	TRBV6-1	TRBJ1-6	NA	NA	TGTGCCATCAGGGACTCCTATAATTCACCCCTCCACTTT	CAIRDSYNSPLHF
14	TRBV7-9	TRBJ2-7	NA	NA	TGTGCCAGCAGCTTAGGTATTGGGTTCTACGAGCAGTACTTC	CASSLGIGFYEQYF
16	TRBV6-6	TRBJ1-1	NA	NA	TGTGCCAGCAGCATAAATAGTGAAGGGGTGGGGACTGAAGCTTTCTTT	CASSINSEGVGTEAFF
12	TRBV12-3/TRBV12-4	TRBJ2-7	NA	few	TGTGCCAGCAGACCAGACTACAATGAGCAGTACTTC	CASRPDYNEQYF
15	TRBV7-9	TRBJ2-7	TRBD2	NA	TGTGCCAGCAGCTCCCCCAGCGGGAACACCTACGAGCAGTACTTC	CASSSPSGNTYEQYF
13	TRBV27	TRBJ2-3	NA	NA	TGTGCCAGCAGTGTATCATTCGAAGATACGCAGTATTTT	CASSVSFEDTQYF
16	TRBV27	TRBJ1-6	TRBD1	once	TGTGCCAGCAGTCCTAGGGGGCGGGGTACCCAGTCCCCCCTCCACTTT	CASSPRGRGTQSPLHF
16	TRBV6-5	TRBJ2-7	TRBD2	NA	TGTGCCAGCAGTTACACCGAGCGGGGGGGCCCCTACGAGCAGTACTTC	CASSYTERGGPYEQYF
14	TRBV12-3/TRBV12-4	TRBJ1-5	TRBD1	NA	TGTGCCAGCACTGGGACAGGGGGAGGCCAGCCCCAGCATTTT	CASTGTGGGQPQHF
15	TRBV12-3/TRBV12-4	TRBJ2-7	NA	few	TGTGCCAGCAGTCCCCCCGGGACGTATCCCTACGAGCAGTACTTC	CASSPPGTYPYEQYF
12	TRBV29-1	TRBJ1-1	NA	NA	TGCAGCGTTGCGGGGGTAAACACTGAAGCTTTCTTT	CSVAGVNTEAFF
17	TRBV20-1	TRBJ2-4	TRBD1	few	TGCAGTGCTAGGGTAACGACAGGGGAACAGACCAAAAACATTCAGTACTTC	CSARVTTGEQTKNIQYF
16	TRBV9	TRBJ2-7	TRBD1	NA	TGTGCCAGCAGCCCCATTGGACAGGCTAGGTCCCACGAGCAGTACTTC	CASSPIGQARSHEQYF
13	TRBV30	TRBJ2-3	NA	NA	TGTGCCTGGAGTACCCGGGAGACAGATACGCAGTATTTT	CAWSTRETDTQYF
11	TRBV12-3/TRBV12-4	TRBJ2-5	TRBD1	many	TGTGCCAGCAGTAAATCCAGGGGGCAGTACTTC	CASSKSRGQYF
17	TRBV4-2	TRBJ2-1	TRBD2	NA	TGTGCCAGCAGCCAAGGAGGGGACGGGAGGGCCTACAATGAGCAGTTCTTC	CASSQGGDGRAYNEQFF
16	TRBV20-1	TRBJ1-1	NA	NA	TGCAGTGCTAGAGATCCAAAAGCTGGGGTGAACACTGAAGCTTTCTTT	CSARDPKAGVNTEAFF
11	TRBV2	TRBJ1-2	TRBD1	NA	TGTGCCAGCGAGACAGGGCTCGGCTACACCTTC	CASETGLGYTF
16	TRBV5-1	TRBJ2-1	NA	few	TGCGCCAGCAGCTCCGGACAAGCGAGCTCCTACAATGAGCAGTTCTTC	CASSSGQASSYNEQFF
13	TRBV28	TRBJ2-7	NA	few	TGTGCCGGTAGTGGAAGTTTAACCTACGAGCAGTACTTC	CAGSGSLTYEQYF
12	TRBV29-1	TRBJ2-7	NA	NA	TGCAGCGCAGACTATGGGAGCTACGAGCAGTACTTC	CSADYGSYEQYF
17	TRBV13	TRBJ1-1	NA	few	TGTGCCAGCAGCGGACAACCTCCGGGACATATGAACACTGAAGCTTTCTTT	CASSGQPPGHMNTEAFF
15	TRBV12-3/TRBV12-4	TRBJ2-3	NA	few	TGTGCCAGCAGTCAACTAGCAGCTAGCACAGATACGCAGTATTTT	CASSQLAASTDTQYF
12	TRBV28	TRBJ2-5	NA	NA	TGTGCCAGCAGTCCTGCCCTAGGTGAGCAGTACTTC	CASSPALGEQYF
15	TRBV7-9	TRBJ1-5	TRBD1	NA	TGTGCCAGCAGTTACGGGACAGGGGGTCGACAGCCCCAGCATTTT	CASSYGTGGRQPQHF
15	TRBV25-1	TRBJ1-2	NA	few	TGTGCCAGCAGGCGAAGTGGGGAAGGGGCCTATGGCTACACCTTC	CASRRSGEGAYGYTF
15	TRBV5-1	TRBJ2-1	TRBD2	few	TGCGCCAGCAGCTTACCTAGCGGCGCCTACAATGAGCAGTTCTTC	CASSLPSGAYNEQFF
12	TRBV20-1	TRBJ2-3	NA	few	TGCAGTGCTAGAGATCGAGGGCCCGGCGGGTATTTT	CSARDRGPGGYF
16	TRBV9	TRBJ2-7	TRBD2	once	TGTGCCAGCAGCGTAGCGTCCGGGACTAGCGCATACGAGCAGTACTTC	CASSVASGTSAYEQYF
16	TRBV15	TRBJ2-1	NA	NA	TGTGCCACCAGCAGGGAGATAGTAAGCTCCTACAATGAGCAGTTCTTC	CATSREIVSSYNEQFF
15	TRBV29-1	TRBJ2-1	TRBD2	NA	TGCAGCGTTGAATTTCGCGGGAGCTCCTACAATGAGCAGTTCTTC	CSVEFRGSSYNEQFF
14	TRBV6-6	TRBJ1-1	NA	few	TGTGCCAGCAGTTACGGGGGTGGCAACACTGAAGCTTTCTTT	CASSYGGGNTEAFF
15	TRBV20-1	TRBJ1-6	NA	NA	TGCAGTGCCACCCGGGGAGGCGACTATAATTCACCCCTCCACTTT	CSATRGGDYNSPLHF
15	TRBV6-5	TRBJ1-2	NA	NA	TGTGCCAGCAGTTACTCGGATGCAACGGGACTGTCCTACACCTTC	CASSYSDATGLSYTF
11	TRBV29-1	TRBJ2-1	NA	many	TGCAGCGTTGTTGCGGGAAATGAGCAGTTCTTC	CSVVAGNEQFF
15	TRBV13	TRBJ2-7	TRBD2	NA	TGTGCCAGCAGAAGACTAGCGGGGGTTCGATACGAGCAGTACTTC	CASRRLAGVRYEQYF
14	TRBV5-4	TRBJ2-1	TRBD1	NA	TGTGCCAGCAGCTTGGGGGACAGCGTCAATGAGCAGTTCTTC	CASSLGDSVNEQFF